The rows below give T cell receptor beta chains drawn from one sample of a study of T-cell reconstitution after alpha-beta-depleted transplantation in children. Using its own MiXCR run on the PCR reads, TCRdb lists one record per CDR3 protein. The table lists some 390,000 distinct CDR3 sequences, around 21% of them singletons. The sequences come from PBMCs from the stem cell graft donor, collected from the stem cell graft. These receptors all come from a human donor who donated a stem cell graft to a child with acute myeloid leukemia. Both conserved end residues are part of each CDR3. The order of the fields is V gene, J gene, clone size, D gene, CDR3 protein, CDR3 DNA. A D gene is named only where the DNA matches it firmly. Some rows have no size entry. The others give once, few or many, or a class for an expanded clone.

TRBV5-1	TRBJ2-1	NA	TRBD2	CASSLLAGQDNEQFF	TGCGCCAGCAGCCTACTAGCGGGACAGGACAATGAGCAGTTCTTC
TRBV29-1	TRBJ2-1	NA	TRBD1	CSVEGAQGASSYNEQFF	TGCAGCGTTGAAGGGGCACAGGGGGCCAGCTCCTACAATGAGCAGTTCTTC
TRBV11-3	TRBJ2-3	NA	TRBD2	CASRLGGGRSTDTQYF	TGTGCCAGCCGTCTGGGGGGAGGGAGATCCACAGATACGCAGTATTTT
TRBV6-2/TRBV6-3	TRBJ2-1	many	NA	CASVDTGSYNEQFF	TGTGCCAGCGTCGATACGGGCAGCTACAATGAGCAGTTCTTC
TRBV19	TRBJ2-3	many	TRBD2	CASSIAGEGDTQYF	TGTGCCAGTTCGATAGCGGGAGAGGGGGATACGCAGTATTTT
TRBV20-1	TRBJ2-1	few	NA	CSARGYNRDLNEQFF	TGCAGTGCTAGAGGATACAACAGGGATCTTAATGAGCAGTTCTTC
TRBV4-2	TRBJ2-7	once	TRBD2	CASSQDGAAGDLDEQYF	TGTGCCAGCAGCCAAGACGGGGCAGCGGGAGACTTAGACGAGCAGTACTTC
TRBV27	TRBJ1-1	many	NA	CASSSSGHTNTEAFF	TGTGCCAGCAGTTCCTCGGGACACACGAACACTGAAGCTTTCTTT
TRBV20-1	TRBJ2-5	few	NA	CSARIRGTQETQYF	TGCAGTGCTAGGATTAGAGGGACGCAAGAGACCCAGTACTTC
TRBV28	TRBJ2-1	few	NA	CASSVGRLLAVAYNEQFF	TGTGCCAGCAGTGTAGGCCGGCTTTTGGCGGTCGCCTACAATGAGCAGTTCTTC
TRBV7-9	TRBJ2-3	few	TRBD2	CASSLGAGGHTDTQYF	TGTGCCAGCAGCTTAGGCGCGGGAGGCCACACAGATACGCAGTATTTT
TRBV20-1	TRBJ2-1	many	TRBD2	CSARDLAGIAEQFF	TGCAGTGCTAGAGATCTAGCGGGAATTGCTGAGCAGTTCTTC
TRBV9	TRBJ2-1	few	TRBD2	CASTPGGRELDEQFF	TGTGCCAGCACCCCTGGCGGGAGAGAGCTAGATGAGCAGTTCTTC
TRBV4-3	TRBJ1-1	few	NA	CASSQDRMVRGMNTEAFF	TGCGCCAGCAGCCAAGATCGTATGGTGCGGGGCATGAACACTGAAGCTTTCTTT
TRBV7-9	TRBJ2-3	few	NA	CASRRPVADTQYF	TGTGCCAGCAGACGGCCTGTTGCAGATACGCAGTATTTT
TRBV9	TRBJ2-3	few	NA	CASSSRAVSTDTQYF	TGTGCCAGCAGCTCGAGGGCAGTTAGCACAGATACGCAGTATTTT
TRBV12-3/TRBV12-4	TRBJ2-3	NA	TRBD1	CASSLGRGLADTQYF	TGTGCCAGCAGTTTAGGCAGGGGGCTCGCAGATACGCAGTATTTT
TRBV7-3	TRBJ2-2	many	NA	CASSLTNTGELFF	TGTGCCAGCAGCTTAACTAACACCGGGGAGCTGTTTTTT
TRBV12-3/TRBV12-4	TRBJ2-5	NA	NA	CASSLDSLGTQYF	TGTGCCAGCAGTTTGGACAGTCTGGGGACCCAGTACTTC
TRBV4-1	TRBJ2-5	NA	NA	CASSQDAVETQYF	TGCGCCAGCAGCCAAGATGCCGTCGAGACCCAGTACTTC
TRBV29-1	TRBJ2-7	few	TRBD2	CSVAHTSAGEQYF	TGCAGCGTTGCCCATACTAGCGCCGGGGAGCAGTACTTC
TRBV4-2	TRBJ1-5	NA	NA	CASSQEKGQPQHF	TGTGCCAGCAGCCAAGAAAAGGGTCAGCCCCAGCATTTT
TRBV20-1	TRBJ2-7	many	TRBD2	CSARDVTSGRAYEQYF	TGCAGTGCTAGAGATGTTACTAGCGGGAGGGCCTACGAGCAGTACTTC
TRBV7-6	TRBJ1-1	many	NA	CASSLEGGFGSEAFF	TGTGCCAGCAGCTTAGAGGGGGGTTTTGGCTCTGAAGCTTTCTTT
TRBV10-3	TRBJ2-7	many	NA	CAIRGAKQGITFEEQYF	TGTGCCATCAGAGGAGCTAAACAGGGAATTACATTTGAAGAGCAGTACTTC
TRBV2	TRBJ2-2	many	TRBD2	CASTYVRENGELFF	TGTGCCAGCACTTACGTGCGGGAGAACGGGGAGCTGTTTTTT
TRBV28	TRBJ2-2	NA	NA	CAIGGWKSGELFF	TGTGCCATAGGAGGCTGGAAATCCGGGGAGCTGTTTTTT
TRBV3-1	TRBJ2-7	few	NA	CASSRLAGRLDEQYF	TGTGCCAGCAGCCGCTTGGCCGGACGCTTGGACGAGCAGTACTTC
TRBV11-1	TRBJ2-5	NA	TRBD2	CASSYGTSGRASGETQYF	TGTGCCAGCAGCTATGGGACTAGCGGGAGGGCCTCGGGGGAGACCCAGTACTTC
TRBV6-1	TRBJ2-3	many	NA	CASRSGDTDTQYF	TGTGCCAGCAGGAGCGGCGACACAGATACGCAGTATTTT
TRBV6-1	TRBJ2-1	few	NA	CASSELRGSSYNEQFF	TGTGCCAGCAGTGAACTTCGAGGGTCCTCCTACAATGAGCAGTTCTTC
TRBV20-1	TRBJ2-2	few	TRBD1	CSAAGTGNTGELFF	TGCAGTGCCGCGGGGACAGGGAATACCGGGGAGCTGTTTTTT
TRBV24-1	TRBJ2-1	NA	TRBD2	CATSDFRTGLAGAPGWYNEQFF	TGTGCCACCAGTGATTTTAGGACCGGACTAGCGGGAGCCCCCGGATGGTACAATGAGCAGTTCTTC
TRBV7-8	TRBJ1-4	NA	TRBD1	CASSPTPPGQGAHRGKLFF	TGTGCCAGCAGCCCTACGCCGCCGGGACAGGGGGCCCACCGCGGAAAACTGTTTTTT
TRBV2	TRBJ1-2	NA	NA	CASKQGANYGYTF	TGTGCCAGCAAACAGGGAGCTAACTATGGCTACACCTTC
TRBV28	TRBJ2-1	NA	TRBD2	CASQGGIAGVRRSYNEQFF	TGTGCCAGCCAAGGCGGTATAGCGGGAGTCCGCAGGAGCTACAATGAGCAGTTCTTC
TRBV7-2	TRBJ2-1	many	TRBD2	CASRWTSGSYNEQFF	TGTGCCAGCAGGTGGACTAGCGGGAGCTACAATGAGCAGTTCTTC
TRBV4-3	TRBJ2-3	NA	TRBD2	CASSQEGSAGGSITDTQYF	TGCGCCAGCAGCCAAGAAGGGTCTGCGGGAGGTTCTATAACAGATACGCAGTATTTT
TRBV28	TRBJ2-1	few	TRBD2	CASSYASGARSENEQFF	TGTGCCAGCAGTTACGCTAGCGGGGCCCGATCCGAAAATGAGCAGTTCTTC
TRBV6-5	TRBJ1-3	NA	NA	CASSYRITAGNTIYF	TGTGCCAGCAGTTACAGGATAACAGCTGGAAACACCATATATTTT